The 28 T cell receptor beta chains in this list originate from one sample, sequenced in a study of T cell responses to AZD1222 COVID-19 vaccine. Sequenced by immunoSEQ multiplex PCR; TCRdb stores in-frame clones only, minus some. The sample consists of some 140,000 clones, around 90% of them appearing once. This material consisted of peripheral blood, taken 28 days after the second AZD1222 dose. These receptors were obtained from an adult who received the AZD1222 COVID-19 vaccine.

The rearrangement links TRBV5-1 to TRBJ1-6, with 11 bases identical to TRBD1. The CDR3 loop spans 15 amino acids. V lost 3 bases and J lost 7; bases outside the gene matches: 3. CDR1 and CDR2 from the germline V gene are SGHRS and YFSETQ. The CDR3 DNA reads TGCGCCAGCAGCTCGGGACAGGGGGACAATTCACCCCTCCACTTT. It is translated as CASSSGQGDNSPLHF.

This clone appeared a few times. The V and J genes are TRBV28 and TRBJ1-1; D unresolved. The germline CDR1 and CDR2 sequences are MDHEN and SYDVKM. There are 14 residues in the CDR3. V was trimmed by 6 bases and J by 4 bases, leaving 15 bases between them. Here the CDR3 reads CASRTPGGGTEAFF. The CDR3 DNA follows: TGTGCCAGCAGGACACCCGGAGGTGGCACTGAAGCTTTCTTT. Filled out from reference TRBV28 and TRBJ1-1, the complete variable domain reads DVKVTQSSRYLVKRTGEKVFLECVQDMDHENMFWYRQDPGLGLRLIYFSYDVKMKEKGDIPEGYSVSREKKERFSLILESASTNQTSMYLCASRTPGGGTEAFFGQGTRLTVV.

This CDR3 is CAWSVGQQIITDTQYF. The CDR3, as DNA: TGTGCCTGGAGTGTAGGGCAGCAGATTATCACAGATACGCAGTATTTT. The V gene is TRBV30, the J gene TRBJ2-3; no firm D call. CDR3 length: 16 residues. The V end lost 0 bases, the J end lost 2 bases, and 15 bases lay between the germline ends. Germline CDR1 reads GTSNPN; CDR2 reads SVGIG (reference sequence).

The rearrangement joins TRBV2 to TRBJ2-2; TRBD2 matches 9 bases. The CDR3 is 15 amino acids. J lost 4 bases, V lost 6 bases, and 6 bases had no gene match. CDR1 and CDR2 (germline): SNHLY, FYNNEI. CDR3 nucleotides: TGTGCCAGCAGGCGACTAGCGGACTTCACCGGGGAGCTGTTTTTT. The encoded protein is CASRRLADFTGELFF.

As DNA, the CDR3 is TGTGCCAGCTCAGCGGGGACAGGGGGAATAACTGAAGCTTTCTTT. It yields the protein CASSAGTGGITEAFF. The J gene is TRBJ1-1, the V gene TRBV18; TRBD1 matches at 11 bases. The CDR3 has 15 amino acids. Germline-derived CDR1 and CDR2 are KGHSH and LQKENI. With V trimmed by 5 bases and J by 5 bases, 7 bases remained unmatched.

The chain combines TRBV19 with TRBJ2-3; perhaps TRBD1 as D (5 bases). There are 16 residues in the CDR3. CDR1 and CDR2 (germline): LNHDA, SQIVND (reference sequence). The germline V and J ends were trimmed by 3 bases and 0 bases, with 13 bases remaining between them. The CDR3 spells CASSIGLPGSTDTQYF. The CDR3 coding sequence is TGTGCCAGTAGTATCGGGCTTCCAGGGAGCACAGATACGCAGTATTTT. Together with reference TRBV19 and TRBJ2-3, the CDR3 gives the full variable domain: DGGITQSPKYLFRKEGQNVTLSCEQNLNHDAMYWYRQDPGQGLRLIYYSQIVNDFQKGDIAEGYSVSREKKESFPLTVTSAQKNPTAFYLCASSIGLPGSTDTQYFGPGTRLTVL.

The gene calls are TRBV7-6 and TRBJ2-2; 8 bases line up with TRBD2. V lost 2 bases, J lost 4 bases, and 6 bases stayed unmatched. This CDR3 spans 16 amino acids. CDR1 is SGHVS and CDR2 is FNYEAQ in the germline V gene. CDR3 residues: CASSLFAGGRTGELFF. The CDR3 region has the DNA TGTGCCAGCAGCTTATTTGCGGGGGGCCGCACCGGGGAGCTGTTTTTT.

V is TRBV20-1 and J is TRBJ2-1; tentatively, D is TRBD1 or TRBD2 (5 bases each). Germline V gene data show CDR1 as DFQATT and CDR2 as SNEGSKA (reference sequence). This CDR3 comprises 14 residues. V gave up 3 bases and J gave up 4 bases, with 13 bases separating them. The CDR3 coding sequence is TGCAGTGCTAGTGTCGGGACCACTTACAATGAGCAGTTCTTC. It is translated as CSASVGTTYNEQFF.

The chain combines TRBV19 with TRBJ2-1, with 10 positions matching TRBD2. J lost 1 base, V lost 4 bases, and 4 bases had no gene match. Germline V gene data show CDR1 as LNHDA and CDR2 as SQIVND (reference sequence). The CDR3 spans 16 residues. CDR3 sequence reads: CASSTPGLASYNEQFF. The DNA of the CDR3 is TGTGCCAGTAGTACTCCGGGACTAGCGTCCTACAATGAGCAGTTCTTC. Supplemented by reference TRBV19 and TRBJ2-1, the full variable domain reads DGGITQSPKYLFRKEGQNVTLSCEQNLNHDAMYWYRQDPGQGLRLIYYSQIVNDFQKGDIAEGYSVSREKKESFPLTVTSAQKNPTAFYLCASSTPGLASYNEQFFGPGTRLTVL.

The chain couples TRBV6-5 to TRBJ1-3; tentative D call: TRBD1 (6 bases). The germline gives CDR1 MNHEY, CDR2 SVGAGI. The CDR3 sequence is 15 residues long. Trimming removed 4 bases from V and 4 bases from J, with 14 bases in between. CDR3 residues: CASSSYQGTGNTIYF. The CDR3 bases are TGTGCCAGCAGTTCCTACCAGGGGACGGGAAACACCATATATTTT.

The CDR3 sequence is CASSTTGAAQPQHF. As DNA, the CDR3 is TGTGCCAGTAGTACGACAGGGGCAGCTCAGCCCCAGCATTTT. The chain is built from TRBV19 and TRBJ1-5; 8 bases match TRBD1. Germline V gene lookup returns CDR1 LNHDA and CDR2 SQIVND (reference sequence). The J segment lost 6 bases and the V segment lost 4 bases, leaving 5 bases of the junction unmatched. This CDR3 is built from 14 residues. The full variable domain, with the rest looked up from reference TRBV19 and TRBJ1-5, is DGGITQSPKYLFRKEGQNVTLSCEQNLNHDAMYWYRQDPGQGLRLIYYSQIVNDFQKGDIAEGYSVSREKKESFPLTVTSAQKNPTAFYLCASSTTGAAQPQHFGDGTRLSIL.

V gene TRBV5-4 combines with J gene TRBJ1-1; D call uncertain. Germline CDR1 reads SGHNT; CDR2 reads YYREEE (reference sequence). V was cut by 0 bases and J by 3 bases, with 9 bases left in between. The CDR3 is 14 amino acids. The CDR3 DNA follows: TGTGCCAGCAGCTTGGAATTGTCGGACACTGAAGCTTTCTTT. It is translated as CASSLELSDTEAFF.

The chain is built from TRBV5-5 and TRBJ2-3, with 12 bases lining up with TRBD1. The CDR3 covers 17 residues. V shed 6 bases, J shed 0 bases, and the junction held 8 bases outside the gene matches. CDR1 is SGHKS and CDR2 is YYEKEE in the germline V gene (reference sequence). The CDR3 region is CASTRSGQGASTDTQYF. In DNA, the CDR3 is TGTGCCAGCACCCGGTCGGGACAGGGGGCCAGCACAGATACGCAGTATTTT.

A single count supports this clone. The rearrangement joins TRBV5-1 to TRBJ1-5; tentatively, D is TRBD1 (6 bases). Germline V gene sequence: CDR1 SGHRS, CDR2 YFSETQ. Trimming pared 4 bases from V and 7 bases from J, leaving 18 bases between. The CDR3 is 15 amino acids. The CDR3 region has the DNA TGCGCCAGCAGCAGGATGGGGGCCTTAGGGCAGCCCCAGCATTTT. Amino acid sequence: CASSRMGALGQPQHF.

The chain uses TRBV2 and TRBJ1-1; TRBD1 matches at 9 bases. With V trimmed by 6 bases and J by 6 bases, 5 bases remained unmatched. This CDR3 has 13 residues. Germline V CDR1 and CDR2: SNHLY, FYNNEI. DNA of the CDR3: TGTGCCAGCAGGACAGGGGGTTGGTCTGAAGCTTTCTTT. Amino acids: CASRTGGWSEAFF.

V gene TRBV19 combines with J gene TRBJ2-3; 7 positions match TRBD2. V gave up 2 bases and J gave up 4 bases; unmatched junction bases: 3. Germline CDR1 LNHDA, CDR2 SQIVND (reference sequence). The CDR3 length is 14 residues. CDR3 sequence reads: CASSIRRESDTQYF. The CDR3 bases are TGTGCCAGTAGTATAAGGCGGGAGTCAGATACGCAGTATTTT.

The gene calls are TRBV3-1 (or the pseudogene TRBV3-2) and TRBJ2-7; 11 bases are shared with TRBD1. Germline-derived CDR1 and CDR2 are LGHDT and YNNKEL (reference sequence). This CDR3 comprises 15 residues. The ends lost 1 base at V and 4 bases at J; junction bases unmatched: 3. The CDR3 region is CASSQGGQGEYEQYF. CDR3 nucleotide sequence: TGTGCCAGCAGCCAAGGGGGACAGGGGGAATACGAGCAGTACTTC.

J is TRBJ1-4 and V is TRBV28; D might be TRBD1 (5 bases). Between the trimmed V and J ends, which lost 5 bases and 10 bases, there was a span of 17 bases. Germline loops: CDR1 MDHEN, CDR2 SYDVKM. CDR3 size: 14 residues. The CDR3 region is CASSGASKPGKLFF. CDR3 sequence (DNA): TGTGCCAGCAGTGGGGCGTCGAAGCCTGGAAAACTGTTTTTT.

The chain has TRBV2 and TRBJ1-2; D is perhaps TRBD1 (6 bases). CDR1 and CDR2 from the germline V gene are SNHLY and FYNNEI. Trimming removed 2 bases from V and 5 bases from J, with 12 bases in between. CDR3 length: 14 amino acids. Here the CDR3 DNA reads TGTGCCAGCAGTGAATACCGGGGGCGATATGGCTACACCTTC. This sequence encodes CASSEYRGRYGYTF.

V is TRBV4-3 and J is TRBJ2-2, with 10 bases identical to TRBD2. V lost 0 bases and J lost 3; bases outside the gene matches: 10. Germline V gene sequence: CDR1 LGHNA, CDR2 YSLEER. This CDR3 has 19 residues. The CDR3 is CASSQDRSSGRVDTGELFF. The CDR3 DNA is TGCGCCAGCAGCCAAGATCGATCTAGCGGGAGAGTTGACACCGGGGAGCTGTTTTTT.

V gene TRBV6-5 combines with J gene TRBJ1-2; the match to TRBD1 covers 9 bases. With 6 bases clipped from V and 4 bases from J, the junction kept 6 bases outside the gene matches. The CDR3 runs 14 residues. Germline CDR1 MNHEY, CDR2 SVGAGI. CDR3 protein: CASSPGTGRYGYTF. The CDR3 coding sequence is TGTGCCAGCAGCCCCGGGACAGGGCGCTATGGCTACACCTTC.

The chain joins TRBV19 to TRBJ1-5; maybe TRBD1 (5 bases). The V end was cut by 8 bases, the J end by 4 bases, with 15 bases between. CDR3 length: 14 residues. Germline CDR1 and CDR2: LNHDA and SQIVND (reference sequence). The CDR3 DNA follows: TGTGCCAGTGGTGAGGGGCCAGTAAATCAGCCCCAGCATTTT. This codes for CASGEGPVNQPQHF.

The rearrangement uses TRBV10-1 and TRBJ1-1; TRBD1 is a possible D gene (5 bases). Deletions cut 6 bases from V and 4 bases from J, with 12 bases between. CDR1 and CDR2 (germline): WNHNN, SYGVQD (reference sequence). The CDR3 is made up of 13 amino acids. The CDR3 loop reads CASSQGPFTEAFF. The CDR3 DNA sequence: TGCGCCAGCAGCCAGGGCCCTTTCACTGAAGCTTTCTTT.

V usage is TRBV2 and J usage is TRBJ1-1, with D uncertain. V was shortened by 6 bases and J by 2 bases, with 10 bases between the two germline ends. CDR1 SNHLY and CDR2 FYNNEI come from the germline V gene. This CDR3 is 13 amino acids long. The CDR3 region is CASRGRANTEAFF. CDR3 sequence (DNA): TGTGCCAGCAGGGGAAGGGCTAACACTGAAGCTTTCTTT.

The chain carries TRBV3-1 (or the pseudogene TRBV3-2) and TRBJ1-1, with D possibly being TRBD1 (5 bases). The CDR3 is made up of 13 amino acids. Trimming pared 1 base from V and 5 bases from J, leaving 8 bases between. CDR1 and CDR2 from the germline V gene are LGHDT and YNNKEL (reference sequence). CDR3 DNA sequence: TGTGCCAGCAGCCAAGCGGGGGAGACTGAAGCTTTCTTT. Encoded protein: CASSQAGETEAFF.

The V and J genes are TRBV5-4 and TRBJ1-3, with 9 bases aligning to TRBD1. The length of the CDR3 is 14 residues. The V gene's germline CDR1 is SGHNT and CDR2 YYREEE (reference sequence). V dropped 1 base and J dropped 8; count of bases not matched to a gene: 4. The CDR3 loop is CASSLPGQGDTIYF. The CDR3 coding sequence is TGTGCCAGCAGCTTGCCGGGACAGGGTGACACCATATATTTT.

Comment on this clone: The junction differs from germline at one of its ends, possibly a read error. CDR3 nucleotides: TGTGCTAGCAGCCCCCGACAGGGGAGATCCTCCGAGCAGTACTTC. Translation: CASSPRQGRSSEQYF. The rearrangement uses TRBV7-7 and TRBJ2-7; 8 bases map to TRBD1. The germline V gene encodes CDR1 SSHAT and CDR2 FNYEAQ (reference sequence). This CDR3 spans 15 amino acids. The full variable domain, its missing parts supplied by reference TRBV7-7 and TRBJ2-7, is GAGVSQSPRYKVTKRGQDVTLRCDPISSHATLYWYQQALGQGPEFLTYFNYEAQPDKSGLPSDRFSAERPEGSISTLTIQRTEQRDSAMYRCASSPRQGRSSEQYFGPGTRLTVT.

The V gene is TRBV2, the J gene TRBJ1-4; D gene unclear. The CDR3 runs 14 residues. The germline V and J ends were trimmed by 3 bases and 4 bases, with 9 bases remaining between them. CDR1 SNHLY and CDR2 FYNNEI come from the germline V gene. The CDR3 loop is CASSDWVNNEKLFF. DNA for the CDR3: TGTGCCAGCAGTGACTGGGTCAATAATGAAAAACTGTTTTTT.